This entry lists 20 T cell receptor beta chains sequenced from one sample in a study of T cell repertoires in cytomegalovirus infection (dated by TCRdb to the late 2010s). Sequencing took place on an Illumina HiSeq 1500. TCRdb applied fastp at Q25 and MiXCR to the public reads, then kept only in-frame beta chains. Each CDR3 protein appears once, grouped with its most common genes and DNA. In all, the sample holds more than 250,000 distinct CDR3 sequences, and 25% of those were seen once. Of the sample, less than 15% falls within the top ten clones. These receptors have no identified antigens. What the treatment or condition label conveys for this sample: in vitro stimulation with specific CMV peptide epitopes to enrich CMV-specific T cells. The sequenced sample was cultured PBMCs, obtained from culture after CMV antigen stimulation. The receptor source for this set is a human donor in good health (CMV status not recorded). Some clones in this sample may be carry-over from other donors' samples.

This clonotype occurred a few times. The genes are TRBV19 and TRBJ1-2; TRBD1 is a possible D gene (5 bases). V was clipped by 5 bases and J by 8 bases, with 9 bases between them. The CDR3 length is 11 residues. Germline lookup yields CDR1 LNHDA and CDR2 SQIVND (reference sequence). The CDR3 region has the DNA TGTGCCAGTAGTCAGGGAGGAGGCTACACCTTC. Residues: CASSQGGGYTF.

J is TRBJ2-5 and V is TRBV20-1, with TRBD1 matching 7 bases. The CDR3 has 11 residues. Trimming removed 5 bases from V and 4 bases from J; junction bases left unmatched: 1. Germline V gene lookup returns CDR1 DFQATT and CDR2 SNEGSKA (reference sequence). The CDR3 loop reads CSARTGETQYF. CDR3 nucleotides: TGCAGTGCTCGGACAGGAGAGACCCAGTACTTC.

The table lists this clonotype with many counts. The V and J genes are TRBV10-3 and TRBJ2-1; 10 bases are shared with TRBD2. The ends lost 4 bases at V and 9 bases at J; junction bases unmatched: 9. The length of the CDR3 is 15 residues. Germline CDR1 ENHRY, CDR2 SYGVKD. CDR3 protein: CAISGPSGSSGEQFF. DNA for the CDR3: TGTGCCATCAGTGGGCCTAGCGGGAGTTCTGGTGAGCAGTTCTTC.

The rearrangement links TRBV7-2 to TRBJ1-1, with D perhaps TRBD1 (6 bases). The CDR3 is made up of 14 amino acids. Germline V gene sequence: CDR1 SGHTA, CDR2 FQGNSA. V was clipped by 4 bases and J by 5 bases, with 14 bases between them. CDR3 region: CASSWADRGTEAFF. The CDR3 coding sequence is TGTGCCAGCAGCTGGGCTGATAGGGGGACTGAAGCTTTCTTT. The full variable domain, with the rest looked up from reference TRBV7-2 and TRBJ1-1, is GAGVSQSPSNKVTEKGKDVELRCDPISGHTALYWYRQSLGQGLEFLIYFQGNSAPDKSGLPSDRFSAERTGGSVSTLTIQRTQQEDSAVYLCASSWADRGTEAFFGQGTRLTVV.

This sequence joins TRBV19 and TRBJ2-1; D is unclear. V shed 4 bases and J shed 2 bases, with 6 bases lying between them. Germline assignment: CDR1 LNHDA and CDR2 SQIVND (reference sequence). The length of the CDR3 is 13 residues. As DNA, the CDR3 is TGTGCCAGTAGTAGGGCAACCTACAATGAGCAGTTCTTC. Residues: CASSRATYNEQFF.

The chain employs TRBV11-2 and TRBJ2-3; no clear D. Trimming removed 6 bases from V and 2 bases from J, with 15 bases in between. The CDR3 consists of 15 residues. CDR1 and CDR2 from the germline V gene are SGHAT and FQNNGV. For the CDR3, the DNA is TGTGCCAGCAGAGGATTAGGCCGTACCACAGATACGCAGTATTTT. It yields the protein CASRGLGRTTDTQYF. Using reference TRBV11-2 and TRBJ2-3 for the parts outside the CDR3, the full variable domain is EAGVAQSPRYKIIEKRQSVAFWCNPISGHATLYWYQQILGQGPKLLIQFQNNGVVDDSQLPKDRFSAERLKGVDSTLKIQPAKLEDSAVYLCASRGLGRTTDTQYFGPGTRLTVL.

In this sample, this clonotype turned up many times. This rearrangement joins TRBV7-6 to TRBJ2-7, with 11 bases that match TRBD1. The CDR3 spans 14 residues. Germline V CDR1 and CDR2: SGHVS, FNYEAQ. The V and J ends lost 5 bases and 6 bases, in that order; junction bases with no gene match: 6. The CDR3 DNA follows: TGTGCCAGCAGCCCTCGGGACAGGGGGAGCGAGCAGTACTTC. Translation: CASSPRDRGSEQYF.

The CDR3 loop is CASSYSGQEETQYF. The CDR3 DNA follows: TGTGCCAGCAGTTATTCTGGTCAGGAAGAGACCCAGTACTTC. This chain joins TRBV6-2 or TRBV6-3 and TRBJ2-5; no definite D call. Germline CDR1 and CDR2: MNHEY and SVGEGT. The CDR3 sequence is 14 residues long. V lost 3 bases and J lost 3, with 11 bases in between.

This clonotype showed up many times. This chain links TRBV7-2 with TRBJ2-3, with 10 bases matching TRBD2. V shed 5 bases, J shed 2 bases, and the junction held 4 bases outside the gene matches. CDR1 is SGHTA, CDR2 FQGNSA, per germline. The CDR3 contains 15 residues. This CDR3 is CASSTSGRDTDTQYF. The CDR3 DNA is TGTGCCAGCAGCACGAGCGGGAGGGACACAGATACGCAGTATTTT.

This clonotype was recorded at least ten times. The J gene is TRBJ2-1, the V gene TRBV7-9, with 7 bases fitting TRBD2. V trimming: 3 bases; J trimming: 5 bases; junction bases outside the gene matches: 7. The CDR3 consists of 15 residues. In germline, CDR1 is SEHNR, CDR2 FQNEAQ (reference sequence). The CDR3 region has the DNA TGTGCCAGCAGCTTCTCCGAGACTAGCAACAATGAGCAGTTCTTC. It codes for CASSFSETSNNEQFF.

This chain links TRBV6-2 or TRBV6-3 with TRBJ2-1; D gene uncertain. Trimming left V 5 bases short and J 9 bases short, with 8 bases between. Germline CDR1 reads MNHEY; CDR2 reads SVGEGT. The CDR3 extends over 11 amino acids. CDR3 nucleotides: TGTGCCAGCAGTACCGTATCTGAGCAGTTCTTC. Protein: CASSTVSEQFF.

V usage is TRBV7-3 and J usage is TRBJ2-4; no clear D gene. The germline V gene has CDR1 SGHTA and CDR2 FQGTGA. V dropped 5 bases and J dropped 7 bases, with 15 bases sitting between them. The CDR3 has 14 amino acids. The chain's CDR3 is CASSAMPTLNIQYF. The DNA for the CDR3 is TGTGCCAGCAGCGCGATGCCCACTCTGAACATTCAGTACTTC. Using reference TRBV7-3 and TRBJ2-4 for the parts outside the CDR3, the full variable domain is GAGVSQTPSNKVTEKGKYVELRCDPISGHTALYWYRQSLGQGPEFLIYFQGTGAADDSGLPNDRFFAVRPEGSVSTLKIQRTERGDSAVYLCASSAMPTLNIQYFGAGTRLSVL.

The chain recombines TRBV6-2 or TRBV6-3 with TRBJ1-1; tentative D call: TRBD1 (6 bases). Germline CDR1 MNHEY, CDR2 SVGEGT. The CDR3 consists of 15 residues. The V gene lost 6 bases and the J gene lost 5 bases, with 19 bases spanning the gap. The CDR3 reads CASRFANRERTEAFF. In DNA form, the CDR3 reads TGTGCCAGCAGGTTCGCCAACAGGGAGCGAACTGAAGCTTTCTTT.

The J gene is TRBJ2-3, the V gene TRBV29-1, with 8 bases lining up with TRBD1. Germline assignment: CDR1 SQVTM and CDR2 ANQGSEA. Unmatched junction bases numbered 2, after V lost 5 bases and J lost 1 base. This CDR3 has 13 residues. The CDR3 spells CSVQGARTDTQYF. CDR3 bases: TGCAGCGTTCAGGGGGCTCGCACAGATACGCAGTATTTT.

The rearrangement joins TRBV10-3 to TRBJ2-7; perhaps TRBD1 as D (7 bases). Looked up from germline, CDR1 is ENHRY and CDR2 is SYGVKD. The CDR3 has 16 amino acids. Trimming pared 5 bases from V and 0 bases from J, leaving 17 bases between. This CDR3 is CAISRVEGAGSYEQYF. As DNA, the CDR3 is TGTGCCATCAGTCGAGTGGAGGGGGCTGGCTCCTACGAGCAGTACTTC.

Only a few counts were recorded for this clonotype. The CDR3 DNA is TGTGCCAGCAGCTTAGTCACAGGGGCTTGGAATACGCAGTATTTT. Translation: CASSLVTGAWNTQYF. V and J are TRBV7-9 and TRBJ2-3; 7 bases match TRBD1. The J segment lost 7 bases and the V segment lost 1 base, leaving 8 bases of the junction unmatched. The CDR3 runs 15 residues. Germline V lookup: CDR1 SEHNR, CDR2 FQNEAQ (reference sequence).

This clonotype has a count of ten or more. V gene TRBV7-8 combines with J gene TRBJ1-2, with unresolved D. V was trimmed by 0 bases and J by 0 bases, leaving 20 bases between them. Germline V gene sequence: CDR1 SGHVS, CDR2 FQNEAQ. There are 19 residues in the CDR3. CDR3 sequence (DNA): TGTGCCAGCAGCTTAGCGCGGGAAGTCGGGTACCGGCCTAACTATGGCTACACCTTC. Its protein is CASSLAREVGYRPNYGYTF.

This clonotype was observed at least ten times. The genes are TRBV7-6 and TRBJ2-3; 7 nucleotides line up with TRBD2. From germline, CDR1 is SGHVS and CDR2 FNYEAQ. CDR3 length equals 18 residues. V was clipped by 4 bases and J by 4 bases; unmatched bases: 17. CDR3: CASSYSFTNREEADTQYF. CDR3 sequence (DNA): TGTGCCAGCAGCTACTCCTTTACGAATCGGGAGGAGGCAGATACGCAGTATTTT. Variable domain in full (rest from reference TRBV7-6 and TRBJ2-3): GAGVSQSPRYKVTKRGQDVALRCDPISGHVSLYWYRQALGQGPEFLTYFNYEAQQDKSGLPNDRFSAERPEGSISTLTIQRTEQRDSAMYRCASSYSFTNREEADTQYFGPGTRLTVL.

The sample holds a few counts of this clonotype. This chain uses TRBV6-5 with TRBJ2-3; no definite D call. V dropped 2 bases and J dropped 2 bases, with 11 bases sitting between them. This CDR3 has 15 amino acids. Germline-derived CDR1 and CDR2 are MNHEY and SVGAGI. CDR3: CASSYGQSLTDTQYF. DNA for the CDR3: TGTGCCAGCAGTTACGGGCAGAGCCTCACAGATACGCAGTATTTT.

This clonotype was observed a few times. The V gene is TRBV12-3 or TRBV12-4, the J gene TRBJ1-1; D remains ambiguous. This CDR3 is built from 12 residues. The germline V and J ends were trimmed by 8 bases and 6 bases, with 13 bases remaining between them. The CDR3 is CASHSPGAEAFF. CDR3 nucleotide sequence: TGTGCCAGCCATTCTCCGGGAGCTGAAGCTTTCTTT.